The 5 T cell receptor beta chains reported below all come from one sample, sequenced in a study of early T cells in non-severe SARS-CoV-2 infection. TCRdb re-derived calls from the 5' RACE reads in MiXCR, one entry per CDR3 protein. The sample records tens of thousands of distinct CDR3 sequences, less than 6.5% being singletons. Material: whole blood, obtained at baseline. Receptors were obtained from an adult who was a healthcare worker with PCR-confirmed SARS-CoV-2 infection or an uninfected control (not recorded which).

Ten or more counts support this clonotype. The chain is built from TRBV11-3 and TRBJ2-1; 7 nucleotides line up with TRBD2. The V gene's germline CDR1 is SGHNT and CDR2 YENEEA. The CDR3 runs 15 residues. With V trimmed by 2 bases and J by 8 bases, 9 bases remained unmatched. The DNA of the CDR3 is TGTGCCAGCAGCTTATGGGGCGGGAGTGGACATGAGCAGTTCTTC. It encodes CASSLWGGSGHEQFF.

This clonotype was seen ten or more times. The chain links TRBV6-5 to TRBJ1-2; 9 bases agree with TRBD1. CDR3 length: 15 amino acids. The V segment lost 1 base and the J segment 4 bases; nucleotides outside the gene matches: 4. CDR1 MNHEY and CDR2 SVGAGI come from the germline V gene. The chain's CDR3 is CASSYWDRVGYGYTF. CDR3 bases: TGTGCCAGCAGTTACTGGGACAGGGTGGGCTATGGCTACACCTTC.

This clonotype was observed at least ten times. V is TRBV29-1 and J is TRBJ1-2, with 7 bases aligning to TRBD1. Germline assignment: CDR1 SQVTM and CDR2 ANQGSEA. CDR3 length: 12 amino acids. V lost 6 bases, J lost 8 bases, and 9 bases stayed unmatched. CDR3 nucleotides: TGCAGCGTAAAGGGACAGATGGAGGGCTACACCTTC. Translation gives CSVKGQMEGYTF.

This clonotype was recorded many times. CDR3 in DNA: TGTGCCAGCAGCTTAACACCCTCGGCCTACAATGAGCAGTTCTTC. Protein sequence: CASSLTPSAYNEQFF. The chain links TRBV12-3 or TRBV12-4 to TRBJ2-1, with D hard to call. The CDR3 runs to 15 residues. V was shortened by 6 bases and J by 2 bases, with 14 bases between the two germline ends.

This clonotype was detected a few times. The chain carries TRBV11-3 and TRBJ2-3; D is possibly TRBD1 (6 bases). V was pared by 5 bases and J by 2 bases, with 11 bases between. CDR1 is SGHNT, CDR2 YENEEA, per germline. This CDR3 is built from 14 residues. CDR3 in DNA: TGTGCCAGCAGCCTCCAGGGGTTCACAGATACGCAGTATTTT. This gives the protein CASSLQGFTDTQYF. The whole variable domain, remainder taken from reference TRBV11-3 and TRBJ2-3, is EAGVVQSPRYKIIEKKQPVAFWCNPISGHNTLYWYLQNLGQGPELLIRYENEEAVDDSQLPKDRFSAERLKGVDSTLKIQPAELGDSAVYLCASSLQGFTDTQYFGPGTRLTVL.